This T cell receptor (beta chain) emerged from a study of blood T cells in healthy people across ages. As for the study in general: Researchers report that template switching captured about one barcoded beta molecule per two T cells. Study results and caveats: Significant beta diversity loss was already apparent by age approximately 36, declining roughly linearly. A conclusive naive versus antigen-experienced comparison was prevented by the unsorted PBMCs.

The CDR3 is 15 residues long. Between the trimmed V and J ends, which lost 0 bases and 4 bases, there was a span of 11 bases. Germline V gives CDR1 SGHRS, CDR2 YFSETQ. A second 7 to 11 cycle PCR used barcoded and J-beta primers. From the 5' RACE reads, TCRdb called clonotypes with MiXCR, one entry per CDR3 protein. The sample lists about 560,000 distinct CDR3 sequences; about a quarter were seen once. A word on this clonotype: Antigen: not known.

The sample was also linked to a second study, of T cells of mothers and their children.

V is TRBV5-1 and J is TRBJ1-5; D ambiguous. Sequencing was performed on blood. The source of this sequence is a boy aged 2 to 9 in good health. Here the CDR3 reads CASSLVSGPNQPQHF. The CDR3 coding sequence is TGCGCCAGCAGCTTGGTTTCGGGTCCAAATCAGCCCCAGCATTTT. The complete variable domain, with remaining parts taken from reference TRBV5-1 and TRBJ1-5, reads KAGVTQTPRYLIKTRGQQVTLSCSPISGHRSVSWYQQTPGQGLQFLFEYFSETQRNKGNFPGRFSGRQFSNSRSEMNVSTLELGDSALYLCASSLVSGPNQPQHFGDGTRLSIL.